This TCR beta chain derives from a study of blood T cell repertoires in COVID-19. Study details: Material from acute and convalescent COVID-19 was sourced from the United States, Italy and Spain.

The data were produced by immunoSEQ multiplex PCR, yet TCRdb's version contains in-frame clones alone and is incomplete. The repertoire consists of about 130,000 clones, with about nine tenths occurring once and the leading ten covering under 13%. The specimen sequenced was peripheral blood. This clonotype was sampled from a man aged 50 to 59 with acute or convalescent COVID-19.

The CDR3 loop is CASSEFNENQPQHF. Here the CDR3 DNA reads TGCGCCAGCAGTGAGTTTAACGAGAATCAGCCCCAGCATTTT. The rearrangement joins TRBV10-2 to TRBJ1-5; the D is unclear. V lost 1 base to trimming and J lost 4 bases, with 8 bases between them. The CDR3 contains 14 residues. The germline gives CDR1 WSHSY, CDR2 SAAADI.